This T cell receptor beta chain was sequenced during a study of control samples from healthy donors and cancer patients. The CDR3 spans 16 residues. Trimming stripped 4 bases from V and 2 bases from J, with 15 bases between. Germline V gives CDR1 LGHDT, CDR2 YNNKEL (reference sequence). Assay: immunoSEQ multiplex PCR; the TCRdb copy retains only in-frame clones and omits some. This repertoire shows roughly 120,000 clones, approximately 90% found once; its top ten account for 7.8%. This TCR came from a woman between 18 and 30 years old in good health. The chain couples TRBV3-1 (or the pseudogene TRBV3-2) to TRBJ2-4; tentatively, D is TRBD1 (6 bases). The sample taken for sequencing was blood. The CDR3 region is CASSLYVGATKNIQYF. The CDR3 DNA sequence: TGTGCCAGCAGCCTTTACGTGGGGGCAACCAAAAACATTCAGTACTTC.